The T cell receptor beta chain described here comes from a study of blood T cell repertoires in COVID-19. For the study at large: The cDNA or gDNA used as material had been derived from T cells, B-cell-depleted T cells, or PBMCs.

V was trimmed by 0 bases and J by 0 bases, leaving 12 bases between them. Germline loops: CDR1 LGHNA, CDR2 YSLEER. There are 17 residues in the CDR3. Participant-reported clinical history was the basis for cohort assignment. A COVID-19 case had been met by exposed participants during the 2 weeks before study entry. Per the study methods: It was from reference gene primer amplification that nucleated cell counts were estimated. Profiling relied on immunoSEQ multiplex PCR, and the TCRdb table lists in-frame clones only, not all of them. The DNA gave D and trimming, while V, J and clone size come from that table. The sample yields 270,000 or so clones, approximately 85% seen once.

This clonotype was sampled from a woman in her forties or fifties who had been exposed to COVID-19. The sequencing input was PBMCs or T cells enriched from blood (not recorded which). The chain links TRBV4-3 to TRBJ2-1, with D unclear. CDR3 protein: CASSQDSGLGSYNEQFF. As DNA, the CDR3 is TGCGCCAGCAGCCAAGATTCCGGTCTCGGCTCCTACAATGAGCAGTTCTTC.